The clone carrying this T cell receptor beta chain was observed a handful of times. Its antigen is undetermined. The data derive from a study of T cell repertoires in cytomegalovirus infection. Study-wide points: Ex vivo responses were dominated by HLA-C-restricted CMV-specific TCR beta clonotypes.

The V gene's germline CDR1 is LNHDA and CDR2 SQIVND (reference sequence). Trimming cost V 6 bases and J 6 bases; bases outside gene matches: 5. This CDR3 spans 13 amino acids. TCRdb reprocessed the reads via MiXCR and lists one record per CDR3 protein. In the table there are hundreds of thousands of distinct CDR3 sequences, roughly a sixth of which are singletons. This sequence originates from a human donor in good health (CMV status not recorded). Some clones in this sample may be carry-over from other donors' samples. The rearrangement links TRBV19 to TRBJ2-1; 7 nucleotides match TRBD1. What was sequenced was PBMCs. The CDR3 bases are TGTGCCAGTAGCTCCAGGGGGTCCAATGAGCAGTTCTTC. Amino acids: CASSSRGSNEQFF.